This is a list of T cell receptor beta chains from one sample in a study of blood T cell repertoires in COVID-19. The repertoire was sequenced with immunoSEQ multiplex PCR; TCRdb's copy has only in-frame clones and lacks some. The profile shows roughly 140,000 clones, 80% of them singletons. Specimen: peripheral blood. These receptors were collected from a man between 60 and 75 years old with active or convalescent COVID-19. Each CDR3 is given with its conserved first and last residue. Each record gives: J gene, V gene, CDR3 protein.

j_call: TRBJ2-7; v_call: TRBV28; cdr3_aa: CASSMDRAPYEQYF
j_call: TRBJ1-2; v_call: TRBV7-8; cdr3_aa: CASSSARLMSNYGYTF
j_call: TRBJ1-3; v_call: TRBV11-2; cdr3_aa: CASSSRTGASGNTIYF
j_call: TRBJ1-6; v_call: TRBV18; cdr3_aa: CASSVRDSDNSPLHF
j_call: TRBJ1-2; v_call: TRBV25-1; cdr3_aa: CASSEQGYGYTF
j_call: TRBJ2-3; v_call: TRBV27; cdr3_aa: CASSIIAHTSTDTQYF
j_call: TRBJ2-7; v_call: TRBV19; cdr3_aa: CASSPQGPYEQYF
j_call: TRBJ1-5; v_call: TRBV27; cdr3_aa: CASRGTGGGQPQHF
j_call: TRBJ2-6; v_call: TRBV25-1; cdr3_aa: CASSGRAGANVLTF
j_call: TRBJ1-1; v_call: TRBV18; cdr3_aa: CASSPFGGGQNTEAFF
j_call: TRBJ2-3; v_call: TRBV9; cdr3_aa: CASSVDVGGTDTQYF
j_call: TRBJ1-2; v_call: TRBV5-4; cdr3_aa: CASSLEQGSYYGYTF
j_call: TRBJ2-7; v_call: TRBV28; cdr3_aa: CASSLGGNTYEQYF
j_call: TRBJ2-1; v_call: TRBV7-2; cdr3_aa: CASSLKGQGTEQFF
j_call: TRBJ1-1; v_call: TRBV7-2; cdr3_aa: CASSVMGAGEAFF
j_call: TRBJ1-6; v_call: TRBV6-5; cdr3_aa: CASSTKDRGNSPLHF
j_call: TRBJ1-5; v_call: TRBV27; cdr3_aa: CASRPGTVSNQPQHF
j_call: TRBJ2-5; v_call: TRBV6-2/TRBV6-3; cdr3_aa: CASSYSTAKETQYF
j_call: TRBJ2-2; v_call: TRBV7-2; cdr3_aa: CASGQGGGTGELFF
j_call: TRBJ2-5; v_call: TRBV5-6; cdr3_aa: CASSAGRLMAQYF
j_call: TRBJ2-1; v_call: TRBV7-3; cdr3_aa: CASSLGLAGSSEQFF
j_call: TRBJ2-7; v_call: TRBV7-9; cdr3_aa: CASSPQGLVEQYF
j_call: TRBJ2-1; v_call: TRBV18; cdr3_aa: CASSPGTEASREQFF
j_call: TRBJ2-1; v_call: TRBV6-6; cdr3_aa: CASSSGTSYNEQFF
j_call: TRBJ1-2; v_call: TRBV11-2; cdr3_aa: CASSLEADRAYGYTF
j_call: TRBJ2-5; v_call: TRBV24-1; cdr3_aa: CATSRPGLAGETQYF
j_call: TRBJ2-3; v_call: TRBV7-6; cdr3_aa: CASSPILSGVGTDTQYF
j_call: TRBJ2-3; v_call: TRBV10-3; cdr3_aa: CAISEATGGPTDTQYF
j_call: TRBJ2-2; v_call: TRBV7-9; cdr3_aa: CASSLMASGRFTGELFF
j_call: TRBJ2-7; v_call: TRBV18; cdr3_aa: CASSPGQGSEQYF
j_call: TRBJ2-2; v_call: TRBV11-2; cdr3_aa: CASSLGGTNTGELFF
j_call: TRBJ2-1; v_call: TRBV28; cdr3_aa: CASVGTSGKNEQFF
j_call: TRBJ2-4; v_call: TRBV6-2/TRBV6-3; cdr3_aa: CASSRTQGALAKNIQYF
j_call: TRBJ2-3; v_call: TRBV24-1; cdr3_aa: CATRQGLAVSTDTQYF
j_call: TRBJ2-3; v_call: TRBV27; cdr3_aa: CASRTTAADTQYF
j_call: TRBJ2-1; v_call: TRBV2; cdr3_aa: CASSEGTSGTKNEQFF
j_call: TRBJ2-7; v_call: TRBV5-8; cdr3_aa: CASSSGGAGSFGQYF
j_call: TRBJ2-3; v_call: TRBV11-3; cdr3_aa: CASSSRDNTDTQYF
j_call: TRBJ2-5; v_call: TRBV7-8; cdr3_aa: CASTKRETQYF
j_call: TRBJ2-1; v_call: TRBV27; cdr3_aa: CASRPPASGRMNEQFF
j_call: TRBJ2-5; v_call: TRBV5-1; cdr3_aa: CASSLVKEEETQYF
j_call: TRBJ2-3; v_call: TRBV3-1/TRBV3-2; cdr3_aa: CASSQDPIAGEDTQYF
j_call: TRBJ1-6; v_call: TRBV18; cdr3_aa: CASSPGRDSPLHF
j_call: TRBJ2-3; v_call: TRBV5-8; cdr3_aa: CASSAGNSGSTDTQYF
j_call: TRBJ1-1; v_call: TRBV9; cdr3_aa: CASSGDRAMTEAFF
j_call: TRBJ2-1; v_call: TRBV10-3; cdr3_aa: CAISVVRESPNEQFF
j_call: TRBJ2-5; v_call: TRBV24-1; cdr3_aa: CATSETQGVRGETQYF
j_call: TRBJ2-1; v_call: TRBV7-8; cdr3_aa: CASSFFRGTGNEQFF
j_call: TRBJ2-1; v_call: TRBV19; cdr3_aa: CASSIHHRGLYNEQFF
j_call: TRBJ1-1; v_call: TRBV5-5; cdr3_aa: CASSLWSESNTEAFF
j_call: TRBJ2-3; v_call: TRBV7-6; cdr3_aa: CASSPRQGTSTDTQYF
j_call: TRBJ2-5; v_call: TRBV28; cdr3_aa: CASSFSTPETQYF
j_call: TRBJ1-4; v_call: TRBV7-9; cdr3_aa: CASSLNRGGSEKLFF
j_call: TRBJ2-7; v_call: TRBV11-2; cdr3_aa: CASSSAGTTGYEQYF
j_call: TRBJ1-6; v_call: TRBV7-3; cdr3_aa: CASSPTGEGSPLHF
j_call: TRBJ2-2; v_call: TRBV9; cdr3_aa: CASSRRPETGELFF
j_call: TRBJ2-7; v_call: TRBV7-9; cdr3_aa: CASSSTVSYEQYF
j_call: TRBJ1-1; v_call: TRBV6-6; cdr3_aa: CASRPRENTEAFF
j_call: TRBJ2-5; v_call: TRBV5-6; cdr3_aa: CASSIAGVRETQYF
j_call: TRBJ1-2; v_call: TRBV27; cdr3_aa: CASSFRGQYGYTF